Shown below are 20 T cell receptor beta chains from a single sample sequenced in a study of cytomegalovirus exposure and HLA in healthy donors. Vbeta (60) and Jbeta (13) primers were used in the PCR. Method: immunoSEQ multiplex PCR; TCRdb's copy keeps in-frame clones and lacks some. Among 100,000 or so clones listed, about 80% were seen once. Sequencing input: PBMCs. The source is a human donor in good health.

V usage is TRBV7-9 and J usage is TRBJ2-7; 9 nucleotides agree with TRBD1. V trimming: 5 bases; J trimming: 5 bases; junction bases outside the gene matches: 10. The CDR3 sequence is 15 residues long. The germline gives CDR1 SEHNR, CDR2 FQNEAQ (reference sequence). CDR3 amino acids: CASSGPGQGFHEQYF. Written as DNA, the CDR3 is TGTGCCAGCAGCGGTCCGGGACAGGGTTTTCACGAGCAGTACTTC.

V and J are TRBV10-2 and TRBJ1-2; TRBD1 might be the D (5 bases). Trimming cost V 5 bases and J 0 bases, with 10 bases left between them. CDR3 length: 14 residues. CDR1 WSHSY and CDR2 SAAADI come from the germline V gene. CDR3 nucleotide sequence: TGCGCCAGCAGTACAGGCACCCCTAACTATGGCTACACCTTC. Encoded protein: CASSTGTPNYGYTF.

The chain couples TRBV9 to TRBJ2-3; TRBD2 might be the D (6 bases). Germline-derived CDR1 and CDR2 are SGDLS and YYNGEE. The CDR3 totals 16 residues. The ends were cut back, 2 bases at V and 2 bases at J, with 15 bases in the middle. Written as DNA, the CDR3 is TGTGCCAGCAGCGTTCGTGGGCTAGCGAACACAGATACGCAGTATTTT. Amino acid sequence: CASSVRGLANTDTQYF.

The J gene is TRBJ1-2, the V gene TRBV9, with TRBD1 matching over 7 bases. The CDR3 consists of 13 residues. The trim removed 3 bases at V and 5 bases at J, leaving 4 bases unmatched. The germline CDR1 and CDR2 sequences are SGDLS and YYNGEE. CDR3 protein: CASSAGTVYGYTF. Written as DNA, the CDR3 is TGTGCCAGCAGCGCCGGGACAGTTTATGGCTACACCTTC.

This clone showed up just once. The chain has TRBV7-8 and TRBJ1-4; D remains unclear. The CDR3 extends over 14 amino acids. The germline V gene has CDR1 SGHVS and CDR2 FQNEAQ. Between the trimmed V and J ends, which lost 4 bases and 4 bases, there was a span of 10 bases. This CDR3 is CASSSAEVNEKLFF. DNA for the CDR3: TGTGCCAGCAGCTCTGCGGAGGTTAATGAAAAACTGTTTTTT.

This clone was seen just once. The J gene is TRBJ1-6, the V gene TRBV27; D is unresolved. Germline V CDR1 and CDR2: MNHEY, SMNVEV (reference sequence). The CDR3 is 12 residues long. V lost 3 bases, J lost 9 bases, and 6 bases lay in between. The chain's CDR3 is CASSFGLSPLHF. DNA for the CDR3: TGTGCCAGCAGTTTTGGGCTTTCACCCCTCCACTTT.

This clone was detected only a few times. The chain couples TRBV5-4 to TRBJ2-6; D unresolved. Germline V gives CDR1 SGHNT, CDR2 YYREEE (reference sequence). The length of the CDR3 is 15 residues. V lost 0 bases to trimming and J lost 4 bases, with 8 bases between them. CDR3 DNA: TGTGCCAGCAGCTTGGCAGGTGCGGGGGCCAACGTCCTGACTTTC. Encoded protein: CASSLAGAGANVLTF. Supplemented by reference TRBV5-4 and TRBJ2-6, the full variable domain reads ETGVTQSPTHLIKTRGQQVTLRCSSQSGHNTVSWYQQALGQGPQFIFQYYREEENGRGNFPPRFSGLQFPNYSSELNVNALELDDSALYLCASSLAGAGANVLTFGAGSRLTVL.

V usage is TRBV13 and J usage is TRBJ1-6, with TRBD1 matching 7 bases. The J segment lost 14 bases and the V segment lost 0 bases, leaving 1 base of the junction unmatched. The CDR3 has 12 amino acids. The germline gives CDR1 PRHDT, CDR2 FYEKMQ (reference sequence). In nucleotides, the CDR3 is TGTGCCAGCAGCTTAGGCAGGGGGACCCTCCACTTT. It is translated as CASSLGRGTLHF.

The chain carries TRBV29-1 and TRBJ2-5; D might be TRBD1 (6 bases). CDR1 is SQVTM, CDR2 ANQGSEA, per germline. The CDR3 is 12 residues long. V was pared by 7 bases and J by 5 bases, with 14 bases between. As DNA, the CDR3 is TGCAGCGGTGGGTACAGGGTGGAGACCCAGTACTTC. This encodes CSGGYRVETQYF.

With respect to this clone: Additional DNA sequences in this sample encode the identical CDR3. V usage is TRBV5-1 and J usage is TRBJ2-3; the match to TRBD2 covers 8 bases. V lost 2 bases, J lost 1 base, and 3 bases stayed unmatched. The CDR3 runs 15 residues. Germline V gene data show CDR1 as SGHRS and CDR2 as YFSETQ. CDR3 in DNA: TGCGCCAGCAGCTTAGGTAGCGGGGGCACAGATACGCAGTATTTT. Translating gives CASSLGSGGTDTQYF.

The V and J genes are TRBV19 and TRBJ2-5; 8 bases map to TRBD1. The germline gives CDR1 LNHDA, CDR2 SQIVND (reference sequence). There are 15 residues in the CDR3. The V segment lost 3 bases and the J segment 2 bases; nucleotides outside the gene matches: 5. As DNA, the CDR3 is TGTGCCAGTAGTATTCGGACAGGGATTCAAGAGACCCAGTACTTC. The encoded protein is CASSIRTGIQETQYF. Complete variable domain (other parts from reference TRBV19 and TRBJ2-5): DGGITQSPKYLFRKEGQNVTLSCEQNLNHDAMYWYRQDPGQGLRLIYYSQIVNDFQKGDIAEGYSVSREKKESFPLTVTSAQKNPTAFYLCASSIRTGIQETQYFGPGTRLLVL.

This chain uses TRBV28 with TRBJ1-2; the D gene is possibly TRBD1 (5 bases). This CDR3 comprises 14 residues. The ends were cut back, 3 bases at V and 7 bases at J, with 15 bases in the middle. The V gene's germline CDR1 is MDHEN and CDR2 SYDVKM. CDR3 residues: CASSLGRVVSGYTF. DNA for the CDR3: TGTGCCAGCAGTTTGGGCAGGGTTGTAAGTGGCTACACCTTC.

J is TRBJ1-6 and V is TRBV27; the match to TRBD1 covers 8 bases. Germline V lookup: CDR1 MNHEY, CDR2 SMNVEV (reference sequence). The CDR3 loop spans 16 amino acids. The trim removed 5 bases at V and 10 bases at J, leaving 13 bases unmatched. The CDR3 region has the DNA TGTGCCAGCAGTAGTGGTCAGGGGGCGCAAGGATCACCCCTCCACTTT. It translates to CASSSGQGAQGSPLHF.

The table lists this clone with a count of one. The rearrangement uses TRBV19 and TRBJ2-7; perhaps TRBD1 as D (6 bases). CDR3 length equals 15 residues. Germline V lookup: CDR1 LNHDA, CDR2 SQIVND (reference sequence). The V end was cut by 6 bases, the J end by 1 base, with 16 bases between. CDR3 bases: TGTGCCAGTAGCCCCGAGCAGGGGTATTCCTACGAGCAGTACTTC. Encoded protein: CASSPEQGYSYEQYF.

The V and J genes are TRBV18 and TRBJ2-7; TRBD2 might be the D (6 bases). Trimming shortened V by 10 bases and J by 4 bases, and 23 bases separated the two germline ends. Germline assignment: CDR1 KGHSH and CDR2 LQKENI. The CDR3 extends over 15 amino acids. CDR3 residues: CAIGSGDSLLYEQYF. The DNA for the CDR3 is TGTGCCATAGGGTCCGGGGACTCTCTCTTATACGAGCAGTACTTC.

The chain couples TRBV7-9 to TRBJ2-1; the match to TRBD2 covers 9 bases. V lost 4 bases to trimming and J lost 4 bases; unmatched junction nucleotides: 17. Germline values: CDR1 SEHNR, CDR2 FQNEAQ (reference sequence). This CDR3 region has 19 residues. The CDR3 region has the DNA TGTGCCAGCAGCTCCCCGCAGGCAAGCGGGGGGTCTATTTACAATGAGCAGTTCTTC. Translation gives CASSSPQASGGSIYNEQFF. Filled out from reference TRBV7-9 and TRBJ2-1, the complete variable domain reads DTGVSQNPRHKITKRGQNVTFRCDPISEHNRLYWYRQTLGQGPEFLTYFQNEAQLEKSRLLSDRFSAERPKGSFSTLEIQRTEQGDSAMYLCASSSPQASGGSIYNEQFFGPGTRLTVL.

V gene TRBV30 combines with J gene TRBJ1-5, with a weak D call TRBD1 (5 bases). The CDR3 contains 15 residues. CDR1 and CDR2 (germline): GTSNPN, SVGIG (reference sequence). The V and J ends lost 4 bases and 6 bases respectively, with 19 bases between them. CDR3 loop: CAWKPGHSLVQPQHF. In nucleotides, the CDR3 is TGTGCCTGGAAACCAGGACATTCCTTGGTTCAGCCCCAGCATTTT.

The V gene is TRBV7-9, the J gene TRBJ2-7; 7 bases match TRBD2. Germline CDR1 and CDR2: SEHNR and FQNEAQ (reference sequence). The CDR3 length is 14 residues. Trimming removed 1 base from V and 3 bases from J; junction bases left unmatched: 3. The CDR3 DNA reads TGTGCCAGCAGCTTAGGGGGGGGGTACTACGAGCAGTACTTC. This codes for CASSLGGGYYEQYF.

This rearrangement joins TRBV7-2 to TRBJ2-5; 12 nucleotides line up with TRBD2. The CDR3 spans 15 residues. V shed 7 bases and J 1 base; nucleotides not matched to a gene: 4. CDR1 is SGHTA and CDR2 is FQGNSA in the germline V gene. CDR3 coding DNA: TGTGCCAGCACGGGACTAGCGGGTCCCCAAGAGACCCAGTACTTC. Translation: CASTGLAGPQETQYF.

The CDR3 sequence is CASSLEGYEQYF. The CDR3 DNA follows: TGTGCCAGCAGCTTGGAGGGCTACGAGCAGTACTTC. This rearrangement joins TRBV13 to TRBJ2-5; TRBD2 is a possible D gene (6 bases). Matching the DNA end better, TRBJ2-7 makes the J call doubtful. The CDR3 contains 12 residues. Germline V gene lookup returns CDR1 PRHDT and CDR2 FYEKMQ (reference sequence).